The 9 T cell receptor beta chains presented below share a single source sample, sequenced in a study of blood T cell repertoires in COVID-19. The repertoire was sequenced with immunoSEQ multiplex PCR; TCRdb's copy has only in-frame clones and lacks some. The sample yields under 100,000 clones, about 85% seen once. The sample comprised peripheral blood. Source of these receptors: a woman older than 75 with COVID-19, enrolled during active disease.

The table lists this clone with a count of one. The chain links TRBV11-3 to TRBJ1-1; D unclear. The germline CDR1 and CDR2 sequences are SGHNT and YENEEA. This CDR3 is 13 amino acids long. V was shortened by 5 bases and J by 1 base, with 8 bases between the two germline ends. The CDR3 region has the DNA TGTGCCAGCAGCCCCCCGGGGAACACTGAAGCTTTCTTT. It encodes CASSPPGNTEAFF.

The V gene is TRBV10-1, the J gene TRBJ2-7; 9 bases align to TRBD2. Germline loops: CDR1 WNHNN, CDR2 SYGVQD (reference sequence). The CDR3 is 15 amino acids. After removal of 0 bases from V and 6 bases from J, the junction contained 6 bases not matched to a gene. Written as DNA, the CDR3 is TGCGCCAGCAGTGAGTCTGGCGGGAGGGCCTTCGAGCAGTACTTC. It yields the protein CASSESGGRAFEQYF.

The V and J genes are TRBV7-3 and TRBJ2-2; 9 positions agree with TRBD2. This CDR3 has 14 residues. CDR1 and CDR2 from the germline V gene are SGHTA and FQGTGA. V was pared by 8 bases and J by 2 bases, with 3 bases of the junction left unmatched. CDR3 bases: TGTGCCAGCGGACTAGCGCCAAACACCGGGGAGCTGTTTTTT. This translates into CASGLAPNTGELFF.

The DNA of the CDR3 is TGTGCCAGCAGCGCCGGACTAGCGGGCTACGAGCAGTACTTC. It yields the protein CASSAGLAGYEQYF. The chain uses TRBV9 and TRBJ2-7; 11 bases align to TRBD2. Germline assignment: CDR1 SGDLS and CDR2 YYNGEE. The CDR3 spans 14 residues. The ends lost 3 bases at V and 3 bases at J; junction bases unmatched: 2.

The CDR3: CASRDLQGSSPLHF. Here the CDR3 DNA reads TGTGCCAGCAGGGACCTCCAGGGCAGTTCACCCCTCCACTTT. V usage is TRBV27 and J usage is TRBJ1-6; D might be TRBD1 (5 bases). The germline CDR1 and CDR2 sequences are MNHEY and SMNVEV (reference sequence). Trimming pared 6 bases from V and 9 bases from J, leaving 15 bases between. CDR3 size: 14 residues.

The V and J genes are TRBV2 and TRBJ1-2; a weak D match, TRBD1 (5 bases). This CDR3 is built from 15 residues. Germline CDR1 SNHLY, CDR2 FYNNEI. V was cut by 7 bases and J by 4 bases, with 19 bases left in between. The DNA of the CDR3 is TGTGCCAGCACCAGAATCAGGGACTCGGGCTATGGCTACACCTTC. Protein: CASTRIRDSGYGYTF.

The chain's CDR3 is CASSPSGGPRADTQYF. The CDR3 region has the DNA TGTGCCAGTAGTCCTAGCGGGGGCCCCAGGGCAGATACGCAGTATTTT. The chain has TRBV19 and TRBJ2-3; 10 positions agree with TRBD2. V was pared by 5 bases and J by 4 bases, with 9 bases of the junction left unmatched. CDR3 size: 16 residues. The V gene's germline CDR1 is LNHDA and CDR2 SQIVND (reference sequence).

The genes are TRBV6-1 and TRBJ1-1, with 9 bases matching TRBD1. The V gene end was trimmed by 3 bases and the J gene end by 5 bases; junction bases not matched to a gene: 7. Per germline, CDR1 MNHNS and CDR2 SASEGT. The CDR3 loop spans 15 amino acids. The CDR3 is CASSEGTGFRTEAFF. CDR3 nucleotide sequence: TGTGCCAGCAGTGAGGGGACAGGGTTTCGGACTGAAGCTTTCTTT.

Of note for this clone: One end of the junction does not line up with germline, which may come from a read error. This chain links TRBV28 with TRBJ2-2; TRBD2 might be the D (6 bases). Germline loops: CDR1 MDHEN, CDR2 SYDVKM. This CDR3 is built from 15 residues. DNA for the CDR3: TGTGCCAGTAGTTCCGGGACTCGGAACACCGGGGAGCTGTTTTTT. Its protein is CASSSGTRNTGELFF.